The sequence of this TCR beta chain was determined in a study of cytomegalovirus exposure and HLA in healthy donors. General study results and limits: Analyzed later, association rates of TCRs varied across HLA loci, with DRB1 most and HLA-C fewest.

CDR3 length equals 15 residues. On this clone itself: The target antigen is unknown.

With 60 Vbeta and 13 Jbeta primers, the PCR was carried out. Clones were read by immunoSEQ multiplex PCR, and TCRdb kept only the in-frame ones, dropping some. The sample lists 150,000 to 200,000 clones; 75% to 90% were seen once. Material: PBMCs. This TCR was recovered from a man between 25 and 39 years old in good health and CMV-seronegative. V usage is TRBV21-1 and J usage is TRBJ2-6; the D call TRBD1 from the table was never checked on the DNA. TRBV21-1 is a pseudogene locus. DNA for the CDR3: TGTGCGGGGGGACAGGGAATTTCTGGGGCCAACGTCCTGACTTTC. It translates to CAGGQGISGANVLTF.